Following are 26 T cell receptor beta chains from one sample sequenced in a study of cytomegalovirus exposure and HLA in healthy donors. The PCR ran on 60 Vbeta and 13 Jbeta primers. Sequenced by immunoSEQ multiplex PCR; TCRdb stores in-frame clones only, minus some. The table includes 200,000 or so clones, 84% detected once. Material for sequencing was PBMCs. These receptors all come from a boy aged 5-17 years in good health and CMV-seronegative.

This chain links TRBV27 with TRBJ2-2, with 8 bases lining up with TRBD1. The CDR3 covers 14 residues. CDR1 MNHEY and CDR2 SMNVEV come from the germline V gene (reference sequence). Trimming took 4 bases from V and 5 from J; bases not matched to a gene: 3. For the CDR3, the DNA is TGTGCCAGCAGTTCCAGACAGGGGACCGGGGAGCTGTTTTTT. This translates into CASSSRQGTGELFF.

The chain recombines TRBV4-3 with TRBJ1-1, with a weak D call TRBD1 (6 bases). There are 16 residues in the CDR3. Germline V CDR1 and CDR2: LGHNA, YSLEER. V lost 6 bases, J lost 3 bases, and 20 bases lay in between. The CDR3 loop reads CASSPKMRRGHTEAFF. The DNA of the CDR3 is TGCGCCAGCAGTCCCAAGATGAGGCGGGGGCACACTGAAGCTTTCTTT.

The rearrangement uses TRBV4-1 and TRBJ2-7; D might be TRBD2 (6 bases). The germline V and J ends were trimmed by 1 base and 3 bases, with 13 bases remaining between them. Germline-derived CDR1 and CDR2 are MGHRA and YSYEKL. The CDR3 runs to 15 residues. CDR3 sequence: CASSQGGGSHYEQYF. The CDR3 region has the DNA TGCGCCAGCAGCCAAGGGGGAGGTTCCCACTACGAGCAGTACTTC.

The CDR3 is CASSRDRDTEAFF. CDR3 sequence (DNA): TGTGCCAGCAGCCGGGACAGAGACACTGAAGCTTTCTTT. The rearrangement links TRBV11-3 to TRBJ1-1; TRBD1 agrees at 7 bases. The germline CDR1 and CDR2 sequences are SGHNT and YENEEA. Trimming removed 5 bases from V and 3 bases from J; junction bases left unmatched: 3. There are 13 residues in the CDR3.

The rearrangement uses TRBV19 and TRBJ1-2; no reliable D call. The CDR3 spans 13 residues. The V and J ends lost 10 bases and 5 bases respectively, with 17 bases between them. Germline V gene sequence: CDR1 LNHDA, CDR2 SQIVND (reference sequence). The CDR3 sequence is CATQWHRDYGYTF. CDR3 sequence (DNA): TGTGCCACTCAATGGCACAGAGATTATGGCTACACCTTC.

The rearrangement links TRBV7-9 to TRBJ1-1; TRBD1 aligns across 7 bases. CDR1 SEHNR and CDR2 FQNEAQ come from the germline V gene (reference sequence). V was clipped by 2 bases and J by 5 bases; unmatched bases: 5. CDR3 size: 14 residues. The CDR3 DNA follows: TGTGCCAGCAGCTTACAGGGGGGTTTAACTGAAGCTTTCTTT. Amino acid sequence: CASSLQGGLTEAFF.

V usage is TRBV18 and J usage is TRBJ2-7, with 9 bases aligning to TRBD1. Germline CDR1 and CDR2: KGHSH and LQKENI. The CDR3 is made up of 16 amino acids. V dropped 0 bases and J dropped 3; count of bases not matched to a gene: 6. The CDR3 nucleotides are TGTGCCAGCTCACCACCGAGTACAGGGGGCTTCTACGAGCAGTACTTC. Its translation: CASSPPSTGGFYEQYF.

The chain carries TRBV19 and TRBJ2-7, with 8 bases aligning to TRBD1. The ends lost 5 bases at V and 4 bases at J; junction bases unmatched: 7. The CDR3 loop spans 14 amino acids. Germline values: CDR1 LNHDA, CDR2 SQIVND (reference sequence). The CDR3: CASSVGTGRYEQYF. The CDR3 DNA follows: TGTGCCAGTAGTGTGGGGACAGGACGGTACGAGCAGTACTTC.

This chain's CDR3 is CASSQGSTEAFF. DNA of the CDR3: TGTGCCAGCAGTCAGGGGAGCACTGAAGCTTTCTTT. The chain links TRBV6-5 to TRBJ1-1; D might be TRBD1 (6 bases). The V and J ends lost 5 bases and 4 bases respectively, with 8 bases between them. The CDR3 sequence is 12 residues long. CDR1 is MNHEY and CDR2 is SVGAGI in the germline V gene.

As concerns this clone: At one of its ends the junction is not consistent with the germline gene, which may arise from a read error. CDR3 amino acids: CASSSKEGTEAFF. The CDR3 region has the DNA TGTGCTAGCAGCTCGAAAGAGGGAACTGAAGCTTTCTTT. The chain uses TRBV7-7 and TRBJ1-1; D ambiguous. CDR1 and CDR2 from the germline V gene are SSHAT and FNYEAQ (reference sequence). The CDR3 is made up of 13 amino acids.

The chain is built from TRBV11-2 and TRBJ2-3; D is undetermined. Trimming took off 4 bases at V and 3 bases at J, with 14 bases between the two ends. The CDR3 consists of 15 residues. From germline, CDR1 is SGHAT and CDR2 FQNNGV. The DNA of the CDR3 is TGTGCCAGCAGCTCCCACGCCGAAGCTACAGATACGCAGTATTTT. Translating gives CASSSHAEATDTQYF. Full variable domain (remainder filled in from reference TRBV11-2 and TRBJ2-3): EAGVAQSPRYKIIEKRQSVAFWCNPISGHATLYWYQQILGQGPKLLIQFQNNGVVDDSQLPKDRFSAERLKGVDSTLKIQPAKLEDSAVYLCASSSHAEATDTQYFGPGTRLTVL.

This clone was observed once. CDR3 sequence reads: CASSQDFGRIRSEQYF. DNA of the CDR3: TGTGCCAGCAGTCAGGACTTTGGAAGGATTCGTAGCGAGCAGTACTTC. V gene TRBV2 combines with J gene TRBJ2-5; D is possibly TRBD2 (5 bases). The assigned J gene may be wrong: the sequence end matches TRBJ2-7 better. This CDR3 is built from 16 residues. CDR1 and CDR2 from the germline V gene are SNHLY and FYNNEI.

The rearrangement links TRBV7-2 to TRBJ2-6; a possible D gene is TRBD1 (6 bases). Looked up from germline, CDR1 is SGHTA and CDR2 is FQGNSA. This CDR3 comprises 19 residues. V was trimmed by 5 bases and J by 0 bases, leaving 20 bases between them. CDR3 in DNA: TGTGCCAGCAGCCCGAGGGGGACCGCGGTGGGCTCTGGGGCCAACGTCCTGACTTTC. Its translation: CASSPRGTAVGSGANVLTF. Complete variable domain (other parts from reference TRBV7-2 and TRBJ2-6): GAGVSQSPSNKVTEKGKDVELRCDPISGHTALYWYRQSLGQGLEFLIYFQGNSAPDKSGLPSDRFSAERTGGSVSTLTIQRTQQEDSAVYLCASSPRGTAVGSGANVLTFGAGSRLTVL.

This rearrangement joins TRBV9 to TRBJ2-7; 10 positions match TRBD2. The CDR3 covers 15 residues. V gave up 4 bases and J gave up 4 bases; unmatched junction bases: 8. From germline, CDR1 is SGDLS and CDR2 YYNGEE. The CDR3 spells CASSPGVAGGYEQYF. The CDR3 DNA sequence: TGTGCCAGCAGCCCCGGGGTAGCGGGGGGTTACGAGCAGTACTTC.

CDR3 sequence (DNA): TGTGCCATCAGTGATCCAGCGGGAGTATTAGATACGCAGTATTTT. The encoded protein is CAISDPAGVLDTQYF. The rearrangement uses TRBV10-3 and TRBJ2-3; TRBD2 agrees at 8 bases. J was trimmed by 5 bases and V by 3 bases; bases with no gene match: 7. The germline V gene has CDR1 ENHRY and CDR2 SYGVKD. This CDR3 contains 15 residues.

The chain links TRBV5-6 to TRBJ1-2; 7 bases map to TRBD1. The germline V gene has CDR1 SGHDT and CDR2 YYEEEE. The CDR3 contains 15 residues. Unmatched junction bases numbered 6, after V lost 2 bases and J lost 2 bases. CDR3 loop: CASSFVGGQNYGYTF. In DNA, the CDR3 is TGTGCCAGCAGCTTCGTCGGGGGACAGAACTATGGCTACACCTTC.

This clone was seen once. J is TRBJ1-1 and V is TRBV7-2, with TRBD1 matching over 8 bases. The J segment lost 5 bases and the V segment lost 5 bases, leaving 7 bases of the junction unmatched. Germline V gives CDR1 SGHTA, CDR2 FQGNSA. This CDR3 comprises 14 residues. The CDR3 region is CASSKDRAVTEAFF. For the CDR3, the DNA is TGTGCCAGCAGCAAGGACAGGGCGGTAACTGAAGCTTTCTTT.

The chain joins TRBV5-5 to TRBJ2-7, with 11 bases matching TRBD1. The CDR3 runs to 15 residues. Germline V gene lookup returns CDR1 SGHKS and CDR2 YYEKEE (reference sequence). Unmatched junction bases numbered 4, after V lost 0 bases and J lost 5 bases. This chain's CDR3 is CASSLGDRGSDEQYF. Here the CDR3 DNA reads TGTGCCAGCAGCTTGGGGGACAGGGGGAGCGACGAGCAGTACTTC.

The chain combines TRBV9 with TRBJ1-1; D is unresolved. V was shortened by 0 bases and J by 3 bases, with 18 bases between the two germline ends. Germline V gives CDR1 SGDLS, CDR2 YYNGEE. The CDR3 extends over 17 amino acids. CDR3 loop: CASSVEGRPLADTEAFF. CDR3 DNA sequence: TGTGCCAGCAGCGTAGAGGGCAGGCCTTTAGCGGACACTGAAGCTTTCTTT. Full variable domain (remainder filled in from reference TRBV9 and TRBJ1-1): DSGVTQTPKHLITATGQRVTLRCSPRSGDLSVYWYQQSLDQGLQFLIQYYNGEERAKGNILERFSAQQFPDLHSELNLSSLELGDSALYFCASSVEGRPLADTEAFFGQGTRLTVV.

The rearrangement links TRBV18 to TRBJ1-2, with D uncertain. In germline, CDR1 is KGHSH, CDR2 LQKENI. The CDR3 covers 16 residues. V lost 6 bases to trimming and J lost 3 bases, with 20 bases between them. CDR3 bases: TGTGCCAGCTCCCAACTCGGAGCCGGAACCGACTATGGCTACACCTTC. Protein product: CASSQLGAGTDYGYTF. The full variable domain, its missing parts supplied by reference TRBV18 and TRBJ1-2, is NAGVMQNPRHLVRRRGQEARLRCSPMKGHSHVYWYRQLPEEGLKFMVYLQKENIIDESGMPKERFSAEFPKEGPSILRIQQVVRGDSAAYFCASSQLGAGTDYGYTFGSGTRLTVV.

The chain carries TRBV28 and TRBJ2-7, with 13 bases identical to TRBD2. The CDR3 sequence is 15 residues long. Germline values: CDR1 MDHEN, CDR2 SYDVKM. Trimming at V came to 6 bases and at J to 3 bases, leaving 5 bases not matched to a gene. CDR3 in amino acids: CASSSGLAGDYEQYF. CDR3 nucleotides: TGTGCCAGCAGCTCCGGACTAGCGGGAGACTACGAGCAGTACTTC.

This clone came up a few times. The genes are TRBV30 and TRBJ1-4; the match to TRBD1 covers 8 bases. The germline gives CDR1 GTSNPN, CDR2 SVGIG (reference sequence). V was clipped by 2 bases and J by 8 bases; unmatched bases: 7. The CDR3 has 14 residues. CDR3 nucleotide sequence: TGTGCCTGGAGTCCTCGACAGGGGAGGGAAAAACTGTTTTTT. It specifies CAWSPRQGREKLFF.

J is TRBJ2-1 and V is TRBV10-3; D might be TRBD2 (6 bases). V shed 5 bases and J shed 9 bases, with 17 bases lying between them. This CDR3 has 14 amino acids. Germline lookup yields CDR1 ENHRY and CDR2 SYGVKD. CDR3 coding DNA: TGTGCCATCAGTCGATCCCGGGACTCCGGTGAGCAGTTCTTC. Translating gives CAISRSRDSGEQFF.

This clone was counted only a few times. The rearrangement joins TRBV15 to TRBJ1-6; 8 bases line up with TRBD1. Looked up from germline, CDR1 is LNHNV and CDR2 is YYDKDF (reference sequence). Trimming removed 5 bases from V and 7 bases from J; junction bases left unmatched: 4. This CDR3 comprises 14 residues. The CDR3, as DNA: TGTGCCACCAGCCAACAGGGGGGGAATTCACCCCTCCACTTT. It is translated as CATSQQGGNSPLHF.

The CDR3 loop reads CSARDGGEKYF. Here the CDR3 DNA reads TGCAGTGCTAGAGATGGGGGGGAGAAGTACTTC. V is TRBV20-1 and J is TRBJ2-7; 7 positions match TRBD2. The CDR3 consists of 11 residues. V shed 0 bases, J shed 11 bases, and the junction held 4 bases outside the gene matches. Germline values: CDR1 DFQATT, CDR2 SNEGSKA (reference sequence).

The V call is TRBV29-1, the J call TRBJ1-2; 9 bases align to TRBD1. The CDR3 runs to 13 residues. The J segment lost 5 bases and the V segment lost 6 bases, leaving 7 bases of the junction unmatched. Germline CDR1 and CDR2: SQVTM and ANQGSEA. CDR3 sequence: CSVDTGTGYGYTF. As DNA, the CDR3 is TGCAGCGTCGATACCGGGACAGGGTATGGCTACACCTTC.